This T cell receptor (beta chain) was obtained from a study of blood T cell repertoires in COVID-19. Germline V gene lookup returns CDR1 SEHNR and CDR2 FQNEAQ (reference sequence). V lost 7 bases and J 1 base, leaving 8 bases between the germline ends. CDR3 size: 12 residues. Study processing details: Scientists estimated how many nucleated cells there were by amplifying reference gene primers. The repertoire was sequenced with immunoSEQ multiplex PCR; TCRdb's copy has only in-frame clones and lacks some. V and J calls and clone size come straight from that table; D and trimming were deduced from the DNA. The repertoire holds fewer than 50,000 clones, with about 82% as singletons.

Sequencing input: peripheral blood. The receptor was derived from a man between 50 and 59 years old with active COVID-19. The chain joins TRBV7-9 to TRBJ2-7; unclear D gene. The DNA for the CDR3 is TGTGCCAGCAACCCAGTTTCCTACGAGCAGTACTTC. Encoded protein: CASNPVSYEQYF.